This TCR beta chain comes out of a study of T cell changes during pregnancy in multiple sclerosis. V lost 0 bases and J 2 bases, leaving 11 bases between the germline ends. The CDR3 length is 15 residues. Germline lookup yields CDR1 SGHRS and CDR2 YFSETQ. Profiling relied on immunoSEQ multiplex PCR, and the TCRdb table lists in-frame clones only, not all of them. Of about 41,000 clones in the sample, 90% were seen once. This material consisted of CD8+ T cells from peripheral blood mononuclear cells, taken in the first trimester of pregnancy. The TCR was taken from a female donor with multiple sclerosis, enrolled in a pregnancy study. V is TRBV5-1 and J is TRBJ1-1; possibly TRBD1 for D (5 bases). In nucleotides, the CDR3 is TGCGCCAGCAGCTTGGCCGCGACAGTCAACACTGAAGCTTTCTTT. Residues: CASSLAATVNTEAFF.